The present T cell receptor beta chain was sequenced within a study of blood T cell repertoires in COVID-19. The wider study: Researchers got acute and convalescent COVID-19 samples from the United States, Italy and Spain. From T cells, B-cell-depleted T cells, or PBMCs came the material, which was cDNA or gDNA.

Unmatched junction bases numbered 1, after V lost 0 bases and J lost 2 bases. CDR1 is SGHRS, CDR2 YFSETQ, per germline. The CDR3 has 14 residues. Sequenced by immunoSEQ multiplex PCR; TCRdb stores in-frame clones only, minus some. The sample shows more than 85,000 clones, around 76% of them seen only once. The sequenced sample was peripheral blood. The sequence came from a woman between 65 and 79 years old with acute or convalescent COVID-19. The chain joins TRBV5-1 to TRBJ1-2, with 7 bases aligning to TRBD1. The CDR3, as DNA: TGCGCCAGCAGCTTGGAGACAGGGAACTATGGCTACACCTTC. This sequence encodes CASSLETGNYGYTF.